This entry lists 15 T cell receptor beta chains sequenced from one sample in a study of cytomegalovirus exposure and HLA in healthy donors. The PCR was carried out with 60 Vbeta primers and 13 Jbeta primers. Assay: immunoSEQ multiplex PCR; the TCRdb copy retains only in-frame clones and omits some. The profile covers approximately 150,000 clones, with roughly 73% appearing a single time and about 11% taken by the ten largest. Sequenced sample: PBMCs. These receptors came from a man between 18 and 29 years old in good health and CMV-seropositive.

This chain joins TRBV2 and TRBJ1-1; 7 positions match TRBD1. With V trimmed by 6 bases and J by 1 base, 14 bases remained unmatched. Germline V gene sequence: CDR1 SNHLY, CDR2 FYNNEI. The CDR3 has 17 residues. Here the CDR3 reads CASSKLGRGIGNTEAFF. Here the CDR3 DNA reads TGTGCCAGCAGCAAGCTGGGCAGGGGGATTGGGAACACTGAAGCTTTCTTT.

The V and J genes are TRBV14 and TRBJ1-2; TRBD1 might be the D (5 bases). CDR1 is SGHDN, CDR2 FVKESK, per germline. The CDR3 is 12 amino acids. V was clipped by 8 bases and J by 9 bases, with 16 bases between them. The CDR3 spells CASETGSGSYTF. The CDR3, as DNA: TGTGCCAGCGAAACAGGTAGTGGTAGCTACACCTTC.

The chain is built from TRBV18 and TRBJ1-3; D is unresolved. Germline V gene data show CDR1 as KGHSH and CDR2 as LQKENI. The V end lost 2 bases, the J end lost 3 bases, and 11 bases lay between the germline ends. The CDR3 has 15 residues. CDR3: CASSPSGRSGNTIYF. CDR3 DNA sequence: TGTGCCAGCTCACCAAGCGGCAGGAGTGGAAACACCATATATTTT.

The chain uses TRBV7-8 and TRBJ1-2; no clear D. V lost 0 bases and J 4 bases, leaving 9 bases between the germline ends. CDR3 length: 14 amino acids. The germline V gene has CDR1 SGHVS and CDR2 FQNEAQ. CDR3 DNA: TGTGCCAGCAGCTTAGCGTCAGGCCTCTATGGCTACACCTTC. Its translation: CASSLASGLYGYTF.

The chain links TRBV25-1 to TRBJ2-6, with a weak D call TRBD1 (6 bases). This CDR3 has 17 amino acids. CDR1 is MGHDK and CDR2 is SYGVNS in the germline V gene. V lost 2 bases and J 3 bases, leaving 14 bases between the germline ends. CDR3: CASSEIQGKGGANVLTF. The CDR3 bases are TGTGCCAGCAGTGAAATACAGGGAAAGGGTGGGGCCAACGTCCTGACTTTC. Filled out from reference TRBV25-1 and TRBJ2-6, the complete variable domain reads EADIYQTPRYLVIGTGKKITLECSQTMGHDKMYWYQQDPGMELHLIHYSYGVNSTEKGDLSSESTVSRIRTEHFPLTLESARPSHTSQYLCASSEIQGKGGANVLTFGAGSRLTVL.

The chain is built from TRBV27 and TRBJ2-7; D might be TRBD1 (6 bases). Deletions cut 10 bases from V and 6 bases from J, with 25 bases between. The V gene's germline CDR1 is MNHEY and CDR2 SMNVEV (reference sequence). The CDR3 loop spans 15 amino acids. The CDR3 reads CATMAVGDGGAEQYF. DNA of the CDR3: TGTGCCACCATGGCCGTTGGGGATGGGGGCGCCGAGCAGTACTTC.

This chain joins TRBV7-9 and TRBJ2-7; a weak D match, TRBD2 (6 bases). The CDR3 has 15 amino acids. Trimming took off 5 bases at V and 4 bases at J, with 18 bases between the two ends. Germline CDR1 reads SEHNR; CDR2 reads FQNEAQ (reference sequence). This CDR3 reads CASSTRDFGGYEQYF. The CDR3, as DNA: TGTGCCAGCAGCACCCGGGACTTCGGGGGATACGAGCAGTACTTC.

The chain is built from TRBV5-1 and TRBJ2-3; 8 bases agree with TRBD2. CDR1 is SGHRS and CDR2 is YFSETQ in the germline V gene. The CDR3 is 15 amino acids. The trim removed 0 bases at V and 3 bases at J, leaving 3 bases unmatched. The CDR3 region is CASSLEREGTDTQYF. CDR3 nucleotide sequence: TGCGCCAGCAGCTTGGAACGGGAGGGGACAGATACGCAGTATTTT.

This chain uses TRBV5-4 with TRBJ2-3; tentative D call: TRBD1 (6 bases). This CDR3 spans 16 amino acids. Per germline, CDR1 SGHNT and CDR2 YYREEE (reference sequence). V was shortened by 3 bases and J by 0 bases, with 14 bases between the two germline ends. In DNA form, the CDR3 reads TGTGCCAGCAGCTCTAGAGGGGGTCTTAGCACAGATACGCAGTATTTT. Translated: CASSSRGGLSTDTQYF.

The chain couples TRBV4-1 to TRBJ2-5; 7 nucleotides match TRBD2. The CDR3 loop spans 17 amino acids. V dropped 3 bases and J dropped 5; count of bases not matched to a gene: 15. Germline V CDR1 and CDR2: MGHRA, YSYEKL. The CDR3 here is CASSHEPGGGPAETQYF. Here the CDR3 DNA reads TGCGCCAGCAGCCATGAGCCGGGGGGAGGGCCAGCGGAGACCCAGTACTTC.

The J gene is TRBJ2-1, the V gene TRBV7-9, with TRBD1 matching over 7 bases. V was clipped by 4 bases and J by 6 bases; unmatched bases: 3. The CDR3 has 13 amino acids. Germline V gene lookup returns CDR1 SEHNR and CDR2 FQNEAQ (reference sequence). Written as DNA, the CDR3 is TGTGCCAGCAGCTCACAGGGGTTCAATGAGCAGTTCTTC. Its translation: CASSSQGFNEQFF.

The sample holds one count of this clone. At one boundary the junction diverges from the germline segment, which might be a read error. The rearrangement uses TRBV7-9 and TRBJ1-1; perhaps TRBD1 as D (6 bases). CDR1 is SEHNR and CDR2 is FQNEAQ in the germline V gene (reference sequence). This CDR3 comprises 14 residues. The CDR3: CASGFGQSNTEAFF. CDR3 nucleotides: TGTGCCAGCGGCTTTGGACAGTCGAACACTGAAGCTTTCTTT.

This clone was seen a few times. The genes are TRBV7-2 and TRBJ2-1, with TRBD2 matching over 12 bases. Per germline, CDR1 SGHTA and CDR2 FQGNSA. The CDR3 has 15 amino acids. Germline trimming cut 5 bases from V and 7 bases from J; bases unmatched to any gene: 6. The CDR3, as DNA: TGTGCCAGCAGCCGTACCGGGACTAGCGGGAATGAGCAGTTCTTC. Protein: CASSRTGTSGNEQFF.

The chain uses TRBV10-2 and TRBJ1-1, with D possibly TRBD1 on 5 matching bases. Trimming took off 7 bases at V and 8 bases at J, with 11 bases between the two ends. This CDR3 is built from 11 residues. Germline-derived CDR1 and CDR2 are WSHSY and SAAADI. In nucleotides, the CDR3 is TGCGCCAGCATCCAGGGCGCGGAAGCTTTCTTT. This encodes CASIQGAEAFF.

The rearrangement uses TRBV5-4 and TRBJ1-5; D not resolved. V was cut by 4 bases and J by 7 bases, with 15 bases left in between. Germline CDR1 reads SGHNT; CDR2 reads YYREEE (reference sequence). There are 14 residues in the CDR3. The CDR3 DNA reads as TGTGCCAGCAGCCCCGGCGCGGTCAACCAGCCCCAGCATTTT. This encodes CASSPGAVNQPQHF.